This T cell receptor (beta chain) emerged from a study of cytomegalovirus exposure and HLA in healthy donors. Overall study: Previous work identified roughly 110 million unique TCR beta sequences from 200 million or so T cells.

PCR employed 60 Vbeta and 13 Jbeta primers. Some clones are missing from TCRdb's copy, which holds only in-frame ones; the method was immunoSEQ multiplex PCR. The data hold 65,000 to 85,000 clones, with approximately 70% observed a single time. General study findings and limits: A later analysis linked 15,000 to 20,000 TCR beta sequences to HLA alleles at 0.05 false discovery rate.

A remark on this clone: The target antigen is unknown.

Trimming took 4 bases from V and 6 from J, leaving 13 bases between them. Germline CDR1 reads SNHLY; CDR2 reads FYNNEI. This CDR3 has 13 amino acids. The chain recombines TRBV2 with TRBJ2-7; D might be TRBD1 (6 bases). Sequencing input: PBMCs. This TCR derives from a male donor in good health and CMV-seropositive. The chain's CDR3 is CASSGQGRGEQYF. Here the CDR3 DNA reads TGTGCCAGCAGTGGGCAGGGCAGGGGCGAGCAGTACTTC.